The 8 T cell receptor beta chains below were found in one sample sequenced in a study of a mutant IDH1 vaccine in newly diagnosed glioma. Clones were read by immunoSEQ multiplex PCR, and TCRdb kept only the in-frame ones, dropping some. The sample consists of 75,000 to 100,000 clones, 85% to 90% of them appearing once. The time point is: baseline, week 1 (first vaccination visit). Stated treatment: pre-vaccination baseline after standard-of-care therapy. The sample here was PBMCs, taken from a glioma patient treated with radiotherapy, temozolomide or both. The receptors here all came from a woman in her fifties or sixties with glioma.

J is TRBJ2-1 and V is TRBV10-2, with TRBD2 identical over 8 bases. The junction had 4 bases not matched to a gene; V was cut back by 0 bases and J by 3 bases. Germline CDR1 reads WSHSY; CDR2 reads SAAADI. CDR3 length equals 16 residues. CDR3 residues: CASSESAGGRYNEQFF. As DNA, the CDR3 is TGCGCCAGCAGTGAGTCGGCGGGAGGCCGCTACAATGAGCAGTTCTTC.

The genes are TRBV6-1 and TRBJ2-7, with a tentative D call TRBD2 (7 bases). The germline V and J ends were trimmed by 4 bases and 3 bases, with 16 bases remaining between them. Per the germline V gene, CDR1 is MNHNS and CDR2 is SASEGT. The CDR3 runs 15 residues. CDR3 coding DNA: TGTGCCAGCAGTGCTGAACAGGGAGGGTTCTACGAGCAGTACTTC. Protein: CASSAEQGGFYEQYF.

The chain has TRBV6-5 and TRBJ2-7; 11 bases agree with TRBD2. Germline lookup yields CDR1 MNHEY and CDR2 SVGAGI. V shed 6 bases and J 2 bases; nucleotides not matched to a gene: 6. The CDR3 is made up of 15 amino acids. The CDR3 DNA follows: TGTGCCAGCAGCCGGGGACTAGCGGTTACCTACGAGCAGTACTTC. Its protein is CASSRGLAVTYEQYF.

This clone was seen a single time. This chain links TRBV10-2 with TRBJ2-3, with 9 bases matching TRBD2. Germline V gives CDR1 WSHSY, CDR2 SAAADI. The CDR3 runs to 14 residues. With 6 bases clipped from V and 4 bases from J, the junction kept 5 bases outside the gene matches. This CDR3 reads CASSRAGGADTQYF. The CDR3 region has the DNA TGCGCCAGCAGCAGAGCGGGAGGAGCAGATACGCAGTATTTT.

The chain recombines TRBV13 with TRBJ2-7; 8 nucleotides align to TRBD1. The CDR3 sequence is 13 residues long. Trimming cost V 5 bases and J 4 bases; bases outside gene matches: 4. CDR1 and CDR2 from the germline V gene are PRHDT and FYEKMQ (reference sequence). For the CDR3, the DNA is TGTGCCAGCAGCCCCAGGGGGCTTTACGAGCAGTACTTC. This codes for CASSPRGLYEQYF. The complete variable domain, with remaining parts taken from reference TRBV13 and TRBJ2-7, reads AAGVIQSPRHLIKEKRETATLKCYPIPRHDTVYWYQQGPGQDPQFLISFYEKMQSDKGSIPDRFSAQQFSDYHSELNMSSLELGDSALYFCASSPRGLYEQYFGPGTRLTVT.

The CDR3 is CASSAPPGQGDDEQFF. The CDR3 bases are TGTGCCAGCAGTGCACCACCGGGACAGGGAGACGATGAGCAGTTCTTC. This chain uses TRBV6-1 with TRBJ2-1; 9 nucleotides match TRBD1. Per germline, CDR1 MNHNS and CDR2 SASEGT. The CDR3 covers 16 residues. V shed 4 bases, J shed 8 bases, and the junction held 12 bases outside the gene matches.

The chain couples TRBV11-2 to TRBJ2-2; possibly TRBD1 or TRBD2 for D (5 bases each). This CDR3 has 14 residues. Trimming left V 2 bases short and J 6 bases short, with 10 bases between. Germline V lookup: CDR1 SGHAT, CDR2 FQNNGV. CDR3 nucleotides: TGTGCCAGCAGCTTACGCAGGGACGCCGGGGAGCTGTTTTTT. Amino acids: CASSLRRDAGELFF.

This sequence joins TRBV28 and TRBJ2-7, with TRBD1 matching over 10 bases. CDR3 length: 15 amino acids. J lost 3 bases, V lost 8 bases, and 10 bases had no gene match. Germline values: CDR1 MDHEN, CDR2 SYDVKM. DNA for the CDR3: TGTGCCAGCGATGATCCGGGACAGGGGTACTACGAGCAGTACTTC. Its protein is CASDDPGQGYYEQYF.